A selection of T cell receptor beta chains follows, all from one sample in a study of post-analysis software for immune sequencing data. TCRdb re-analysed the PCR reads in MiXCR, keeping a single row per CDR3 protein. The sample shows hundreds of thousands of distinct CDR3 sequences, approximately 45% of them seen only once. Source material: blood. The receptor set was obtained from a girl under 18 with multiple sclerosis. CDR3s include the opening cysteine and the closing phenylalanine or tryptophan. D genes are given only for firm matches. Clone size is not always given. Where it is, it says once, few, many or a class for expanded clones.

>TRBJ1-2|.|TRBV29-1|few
CSVGPNTGYGYTF
TGCAGCGTTGGACCCAACACTGGCTATGGCTACACCTTC
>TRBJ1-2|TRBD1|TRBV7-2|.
CASSLVTGVNGYTF
TGTGCCAGCAGCTTAGTTACAGGGGTGAATGGCTACACCTTC
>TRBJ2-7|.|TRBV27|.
CASSLGGITGNYEQYF
TGTGCCAGCAGTTTGGGCGGGATAACGGGGAACTACGAGCAGTACTTC
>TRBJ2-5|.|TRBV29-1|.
CSVEVSRETQYF
TGCAGCGTTGAAGTCTCGCGGGAGACCCAGTACTTC
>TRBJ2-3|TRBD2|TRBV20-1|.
CSARVPKTSGVADTQYF
TGCAGTGCTAGAGTCCCCAAGACTAGCGGGGTCGCAGATACGCAGTATTTT
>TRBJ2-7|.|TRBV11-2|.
CASSLGVVAYEQYF
TGTGCCAGCAGCTTAGGAGTAGTAGCCTACGAGCAGTACTTC
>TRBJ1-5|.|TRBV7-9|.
CASSPRGGANNQPQHF
TGTGCCAGCAGCCCCCGGGGGGGGGCGAACAATCAGCCCCAGCATTTT
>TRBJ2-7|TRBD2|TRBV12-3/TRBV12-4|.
CASRISGSSYEQYF
TGTGCCAGCAGGATTAGCGGGAGCTCCTACGAGCAGTACTTC
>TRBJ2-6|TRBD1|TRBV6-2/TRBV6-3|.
CASSGQGASGANVLTF
TGTGCCAGCAGCGGACAGGGGGCGAGTGGGGCCAACGTCCTGACTTTC
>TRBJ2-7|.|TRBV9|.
CASSVGNSDYEQYF
TGTGCCAGCAGCGTAGGAAACAGCGACTACGAGCAGTACTTC
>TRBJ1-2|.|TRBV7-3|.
CASSLAGLKGEGYTF
TGTGCCAGCAGCTTAGCGGGACTCAAGGGAGAGGGCTACACCTTC
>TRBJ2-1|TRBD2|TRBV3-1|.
CASSLIPGLAGIYNEQFF
TGTGCCAGCAGCCTTATCCCGGGACTAGCGGGAATATACAATGAGCAGTTCTTC
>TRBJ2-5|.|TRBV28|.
CASRTSSWETQYF
TGTGCCAGCAGAACGTCTTCTTGGGAGACCCAGTACTTC
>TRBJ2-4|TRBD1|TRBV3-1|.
CASRPGTGAKNIQYF
TGTGCCAGCAGGCCCGGGACAGGAGCCAAAAACATTCAGTACTTC
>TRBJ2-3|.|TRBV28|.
CASSLASLFDTQYF
TGTGCCAGCAGTTTGGCTAGTCTGTTCGATACGCAGTATTTT
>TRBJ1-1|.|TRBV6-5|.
CASSYRGAGNTEAFF
TGTGCCAGCAGTTACAGGGGCGCGGGGAACACTGAAGCTTTCTTT
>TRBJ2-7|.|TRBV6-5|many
CASSYAGYEQYF
TGTGCCAGCAGTTACGCCGGGTACGAGCAGTACTTC
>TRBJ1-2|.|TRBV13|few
CASSLRAGLNYGYTF
TGTGCCAGCAGCTTACGGGCAGGGCTGAACTATGGCTACACCTTC